Below, 29 T cell receptor beta chains from the same sample are listed, as sequenced in a study of T cells in Graves' hyperthyroidism and ophthalmopathy. The CDR3 regions of TCR beta were amplified from RNA transcripts. The HTBI primer set served for first-round RT-PCR of the TCR CDR3. TCRdb reprocessed the multiplex PCR reads via MiXCR and lists one record per CDR3 protein. The sample records some 300,000 distinct CDR3 sequences, 13% being singletons. Sequences were obtained from blood. The receptors here all came from a woman in her twenties or thirties with Graves' hyperthyroidism that later progressed to Graves' ophthalmopathy.

In this sample, this clonotype turned up many times. This sequence joins TRBV5-1 and TRBJ2-3; D is undetermined. Germline CDR1 and CDR2: SGHRS and YFSETQ. The CDR3 has 16 residues. V was clipped by 4 bases and J by 0 bases, with 15 bases between them. The CDR3 DNA reads TGCGCCAGCAGCCAAGGACGAGAGACTAGCACAGATACGCAGTATTTT. Residues: CASSQGRETSTDTQYF.

This clonotype appeared many times. The chain is built from TRBV11-2 and TRBJ2-1; tentative D call: TRBD2 (5 bases). V dropped 1 base and J dropped 8 bases, with 15 bases sitting between them. The CDR3 spans 15 residues. From germline, CDR1 is SGHAT and CDR2 FQNNGV. The CDR3 spells CASSLGLANLDEQFF. DNA of the CDR3: TGTGCCAGCAGCTTAGGGCTAGCCAATTTGGATGAGCAGTTCTTC.

Ten or more counts support this clonotype. This chain joins TRBV20-1 and TRBJ2-7, with D hard to call. CDR3 length: 12 residues. Trimming shortened V by 0 bases and J by 6 bases, and 9 bases separated the two germline ends. Germline-derived CDR1 and CDR2 are DFQATT and SNEGSKA (reference sequence). Here the CDR3 reads CSARDLSSEQYF. The CDR3 DNA reads as TGCAGTGCTAGAGATTTGAGCTCCGAGCAGTACTTC.

This clonotype has a count of ten or more. The rearrangement uses TRBV7-3 and TRBJ2-7; possibly TRBD2 for D (6 bases). The CDR3 sequence is 16 residues long. Trimming removed 0 bases from V and 4 bases from J, with 16 bases in between. Germline V CDR1 and CDR2: SGHTA, FQGTGA. DNA for the CDR3: TGTGCCAGCAGCTTAACGTGGGAGGCAGGGAGTTACGAGCAGTACTTC. The encoded protein is CASSLTWEAGSYEQYF.

There are a few counts of this clonotype. The DNA for the CDR3 is TGTGCCAGCAGCCCAAGTAGCGGGAGGTCAGAGACCCAGTACTTC. The encoded protein is CASSPSSGRSETQYF. The rearrangement joins TRBV7-3 to TRBJ2-5, with 10 bases identical to TRBD2. This CDR3 has 15 residues. After removal of 5 bases from V and 4 bases from J, the junction contained 7 bases not matched to a gene. Germline-derived CDR1 and CDR2 are SGHTA and FQGTGA.

This clonotype has a handful of counts. This chain uses TRBV10-3 with TRBJ2-1; 11 bases are shared with TRBD2. After removal of 11 bases from V and 5 bases from J, the junction contained 5 bases not matched to a gene. The CDR3 has 13 amino acids. From germline, CDR1 is ENHRY and CDR2 SYGVKD. The CDR3, as DNA: TGTGCCGTGACTAGCGGGGTTCACAATGAGCAGTTCTTC. Translated: CAVTSGVHNEQFF.

This clonotype showed up just a few times. V gene TRBV5-8 combines with J gene TRBJ2-1, with TRBD2 matching over 11 bases. Unmatched junction bases numbered 2, after V lost 0 bases and J lost 3 bases. Germline CDR1 is SGHTS and CDR2 is YDEGEE. This CDR3 is 16 amino acids long. The CDR3: CASSLGLAGLYNEQFF. As DNA, the CDR3 is TGTGCCAGCAGCTTGGGACTAGCGGGGCTCTACAATGAGCAGTTCTTC. The entire variable domain, with the rest obtained from reference TRBV5-8 and TRBJ2-1, is as follows: EAGVTQSPTHLIKTRGQQATLRCSPISGHTSVYWYQQALGLGLQFLLWYDEGEERNRGNFPPRFSGRQFPNYSSELNVNALELEDSALYLCASSLGLAGLYNEQFFGPGTRLTVL.

This clonotype has a count of ten or more. The V and J genes are TRBV5-1 and TRBJ2-2; D possibly corresponds to TRBD2 (6 bases). The V end was cut by 4 bases, the J end by 2 bases, with 15 bases between. CDR3 length equals 16 residues. Germline V gives CDR1 SGHRS, CDR2 YFSETQ. CDR3 coding DNA: TGCGCCAGCAGCCCAGGACTATCGGGTAACACCGGGGAGCTGTTTTTT. The encoded protein is CASSPGLSGNTGELFF.

This clonotype was found many times. This sequence joins TRBV28 and TRBJ2-7; D remains ambiguous. CDR1 and CDR2 from the germline V gene are MDHEN and SYDVKM. The ends were cut back, 6 bases at V and 0 bases at J, with 6 bases in the middle. CDR3 length equals 12 residues. CDR3 protein: CASRGFSYEQYF. DNA for the CDR3: TGTGCCAGCAGAGGATTCTCCTACGAGCAGTACTTC.

The chain employs TRBV6-2 or TRBV6-3 and TRBJ2-6, with 7 bases matching TRBD1. Germline V lookup: CDR1 MNHEY, CDR2 SVGEGT. The CDR3 has 15 amino acids. The trim removed 7 bases at V and 2 bases at J, leaving 5 bases unmatched. CDR3 in amino acids: CASINDRAGANVLTF. The CDR3 region has the DNA TGTGCCAGCATCAACGACAGGGCTGGGGCCAACGTCCTGACTTTC.

This clonotype was found many times. The rearrangement uses TRBV7-8 and TRBJ2-1, with 12 bases matching TRBD2. The junction had 11 bases not matched to a gene; V was cut back by 4 bases and J by 1 base. The CDR3 is 19 residues long. Germline CDR1 reads SGHVS; CDR2 reads FQNEAQ. The CDR3 is CASSSPTSGSGLSYNEQFF. The CDR3 DNA sequence: TGTGCCAGCAGCTCTCCGACTAGCGGGAGCGGACTTTCCTACAATGAGCAGTTCTTC.

The table lists this clonotype with many counts. The rearrangement joins TRBV19 to TRBJ1-5; 10 bases are shared with TRBD1. The CDR3 runs 15 residues. Losses at the gene ends were 4 bases for V and 9 bases for J; bases not matched to a gene: 9. Germline CDR1 and CDR2: LNHDA and SQIVND (reference sequence). CDR3 bases: TGTGCCAGTAGTACCTCCGGGACAGGGGAAGGGCCCCAGCATTTT. Translation gives CASSTSGTGEGPQHF. Full variable domain (missing parts from reference TRBV19 and TRBJ1-5): DGGITQSPKYLFRKEGQNVTLSCEQNLNHDAMYWYRQDPGQGLRLIYYSQIVNDFQKGDIAEGYSVSREKKESFPLTVTSAQKNPTAFYLCASSTSGTGEGPQHFGDGTRLSIL.

This clonotype came up many times. J is TRBJ2-3 and V is TRBV28, with D perhaps matching TRBD1 or TRBD2 (5 bases each). V lost 5 bases and J lost 9, with 27 bases in between. The germline CDR1 and CDR2 sequences are MDHEN and SYDVKM. There are 17 residues in the CDR3. CDR3 sequence reads: CASSTRGGGGLGDTQYF. The CDR3 DNA follows: TGTGCCAGCAGTACACGCGGCGGCGGCGGGTTGGGGGACACGCAGTATTTT. Together with reference TRBV28 and TRBJ2-3, the CDR3 gives the full variable domain: DVKVTQSSRYLVKRTGEKVFLECVQDMDHENMFWYRQDPGLGLRLIYFSYDVKMKEKGDIPEGYSVSREKKERFSLILESASTNQTSMYLCASSTRGGGGLGDTQYFGPGTRLTVL.

This clonotype came up a few times. J is TRBJ2-5 and V is TRBV28; TRBD2 is a possible D gene (6 bases). Deletions cut 2 bases from V and 7 bases from J, with 8 bases between. The CDR3 totals 12 residues. Per the germline V gene, CDR1 is MDHEN and CDR2 is SYDVKM. This CDR3 is CASSLVGGTQYF. CDR3 nucleotides: TGTGCCAGCAGTTTAGTGGGGGGGACCCAGTACTTC.

The chain employs TRBV6-2 or TRBV6-3 and TRBJ2-3; possibly TRBD2 for D (7 bases). Trimming removed 5 bases at V and 4 bases at J, with 13 bases between. This CDR3 contains 14 residues. Germline V gives CDR1 MNHEY, CDR2 SVGEGT. The CDR3 is CASSRGGGADTQYF. The CDR3 bases are TGTGCCAGCAGTCGTGGAGGGGGGGCAGATACGCAGTATTTT.

Comments on this clonotype: A much larger clone differs by one base, so this may be a read error. The chain is built from TRBV7-9 and TRBJ1-4; D unresolved. Germline V gene lookup returns CDR1 SEHNR and CDR2 FQNEAQ (reference sequence). V was cut by 2 bases and J by 0 bases, with 7 bases left in between. CDR3 size: 15 residues. This CDR3 reads CASSLTGATNEKLFF. CDR3 bases: TGTGCCAGCAGCTTAACCGGGGCAACTAATGAAAAACTGTTTTTT.

This clonotype was counted many times. The rearrangement joins TRBV20-1 to TRBJ1-2; TRBD1 matches 11 bases. V lost 3 bases, J lost 8 bases, and 5 bases stayed unmatched. The CDR3 length is 13 residues. Germline V gene data show CDR1 as DFQATT and CDR2 as SNEGSKA (reference sequence). CDR3 in DNA: TGCAGTGCTAGCGGACAGGGGGCGGGGGGCTACACCTTC. Amino acid sequence: CSASGQGAGGYTF.

The V call is TRBV27, the J call TRBJ2-4; 8 bases fit TRBD2. Germline V gene sequence: CDR1 MNHEY, CDR2 SMNVEV (reference sequence). Trimming at V came to 4 bases and at J to 6 bases, leaving 14 bases not matched to a gene. This CDR3 spans 17 amino acids. The CDR3 sequence is CASSSYSRREAVNIQYF. DNA for the CDR3: TGTGCCAGCAGTTCATATAGTAGGCGGGAGGCAGTAAACATTCAGTACTTC.

This clonotype was counted ten times or more. In DNA, the CDR3 is TGTGCCAGCAGTCCGGGACGGACCTACGAGCAGTACTTC. Translating gives CASSPGRTYEQYF. This chain joins TRBV27 and TRBJ2-7; D is perhaps TRBD1 or TRBD2 (5 bases each). This CDR3 region has 13 residues. The V gene lost 5 bases and the J gene lost 2 bases, with 10 bases spanning the gap. Germline V lookup: CDR1 MNHEY, CDR2 SMNVEV (reference sequence).

V is TRBV6-1 and J is TRBJ1-4, with 9 bases identical to TRBD1. CDR3 length equals 13 residues. Germline V lookup: CDR1 MNHNS, CDR2 SASEGT. V was clipped by 5 bases and J by 8 bases; unmatched bases: 3. The DNA of the CDR3 is TGTGCCAGCAGTACCGGGACAGGGGAAAAACTGTTTTTT. It specifies CASSTGTGEKLFF.

This clonotype came up many times. This chain joins TRBV6-1 and TRBJ1-5; D gene uncertain. The V end lost 7 bases, the J end lost 4 bases, and 11 bases lay between the germline ends. From germline, CDR1 is MNHNS and CDR2 SASEGT. This CDR3 is 13 amino acids long. In DNA, the CDR3 is TGTGCCAGCACCCAAGCTTTAAATCAGCCCCAGCATTTT. This gives the protein CASTQALNQPQHF.

This clonotype was seen ten or more times. The CDR3 spells CATRPGANVLTF. The CDR3 DNA is TGTGCCACTCGACCTGGGGCCAACGTCCTGACTTTC. The rearrangement joins TRBV12-3 or TRBV12-4 to TRBJ2-6; no clear D. The CDR3 totals 12 residues. Between the trimmed V and J ends, which lost 10 bases and 2 bases, there was a span of 6 bases.

This clonotype showed up many times. The rearrangement joins TRBV12-3 or TRBV12-4 to TRBJ2-3; 8 bases line up with TRBD2. The ends lost 8 bases at V and 6 bases at J; junction bases unmatched: 10. The CDR3 is 14 residues long. For the CDR3, the DNA is TGTGCCAGCTCGACTAGCGACGCTGAGGATACGCAGTATTTT. Protein: CASSTSDAEDTQYF.

Points on this clonotype: A much larger clone is a single base away; this may be a read error. The chain joins TRBV4-1 to TRBJ1-1; 7 bases are shared with TRBD1. With V trimmed by 1 base and J by 10 bases, 12 bases remained unmatched. Germline values: CDR1 MGHRA, CDR2 YSYEKL. The CDR3 runs to 15 residues. CDR3 amino acids: CASSQGQGLKAGAFF. The DNA of the CDR3 is TGCGCCAGCAGCCAAGGACAGGGTTTAAAGGCTGGAGCTTTCTTT.

This clonotype was seen repeatedly, ten times or more. The chain employs TRBV10-3 and TRBJ2-7; possibly TRBD2 for D (5 bases). Trimming shortened V by 2 bases and J by 3 bases, and 11 bases separated the two germline ends. CDR1 and CDR2 (germline): ENHRY, SYGVKD. This CDR3 has 14 amino acids. The CDR3 DNA follows: TGTGCCATCAGTGAGCTTTCGGGGAACTACGAGCAGTACTTC. As protein: CAISELSGNYEQYF.

This clonotype was counted many times. This chain uses TRBV12-3 or TRBV12-4 with TRBJ1-2, with 8 bases identical to TRBD1. The CDR3 runs 15 residues. Germline trimming cut 6 bases from V and 0 bases from J; bases unmatched to any gene: 6. The CDR3 region is CASRMTGASNYGYTF. In DNA, the CDR3 is TGTGCCAGCAGAATGACAGGGGCCTCTAACTATGGCTACACCTTC.

This clonotype was seen repeatedly, ten times or more. The gene calls are TRBV5-6 and TRBJ2-7; TRBD1 agrees at 7 bases. Per the germline V gene, CDR1 is SGHDT and CDR2 is YYEEEE. The V and J ends lost 0 bases and 4 bases, in that order; junction bases with no gene match: 10. The length of the CDR3 is 16 residues. CDR3 bases: TGTGCCAGCAGCTTGGCCGTTGACAGGGCTCCGTACGAGCAGTACTTC. Encoded protein: CASSLAVDRAPYEQYF.

V gene TRBV4-3 combines with J gene TRBJ1-4; 8 nucleotides align to TRBD1. Germline-derived CDR1 and CDR2 are LGHNA and YSLEER. The CDR3 consists of 15 residues. V dropped 4 bases and J dropped 1; count of bases not matched to a gene: 2. The CDR3 loop is CASSLTGGTNEKLFF. DNA for the CDR3: TGCGCCAGCAGCCTAACAGGGGGAACTAATGAAAAACTGTTTTTT.

This clonotype has at least ten counts. The chain recombines TRBV12-3 or TRBV12-4 with TRBJ1-5; 8 bases match TRBD1. The CDR3 has 15 residues. V lost 5 bases and J lost 3; bases outside the gene matches: 6. This chain's CDR3 is CASSLLGQDNQPQHF. The CDR3 DNA follows: TGTGCCAGCAGTCTACTGGGACAGGACAATCAGCCCCAGCATTTT.